Shown below are 23 T cell receptor beta chains from a single sample sequenced in a study of T cells in localized non-small cell lung cancer. Only in-frame clones appear in the TCRdb table, and some are missing; sequencing was by immunoSEQ multiplex PCR. The repertoire includes about 52,000 clones, over 70% of them detected once, and roughly 4% sits in the top ten. The sample was PBMCs, taken before any cancer treatment. These receptors were collected from a woman aged 40-69 years with stage II lung adenocarcinoma.

This sequence joins TRBV5-1 and TRBJ2-5; 10 bases are shared with TRBD2. J gave up 3 bases and V 3 bases, and 5 bases lay outside the gene matches. Looked up from germline, CDR1 is SGHRS and CDR2 is YFSETQ. This CDR3 region has 15 residues. The CDR3 nucleotides are TGCGCCAGCAGCTCGGGAGCGGGGGGGGAAGAGACCCAGTACTTC. Encoded protein: CASSSGAGGEETQYF.

The chain recombines TRBV5-5 with TRBJ1-4; D not resolved. From germline, CDR1 is SGHKS and CDR2 YYEKEE (reference sequence). The CDR3 loop spans 14 amino acids. Trimming shortened V by 2 bases and J by 8 bases, and 13 bases separated the two germline ends. Here the CDR3 DNA reads TGTGCCAGCAGCTTAATCGGAGTCTCAGAAAAACTGTTTTTT. The encoded protein is CASSLIGVSEKLFF. The full variable domain, its missing parts supplied by reference TRBV5-5 and TRBJ1-4, is DAGVTQSPTHLIKTRGQQVTLRCSPISGHKSVSWYQQVLGQGPQFIFQYYEKEERGRGNFPDRFSARQFPNYSSELNVNALLLGDSALYLCASSLIGVSEKLFFGSGTQLSVL.

The V gene is TRBV11-3, the J gene TRBJ2-3, with TRBD1 matching over 8 bases. Germline V gives CDR1 SGHNT, CDR2 YENEEA. This CDR3 has 15 amino acids. V lost 3 bases and J lost 2; bases outside the gene matches: 4. The CDR3 DNA follows: TGTGCCAGCAGCTTCCGACAGGGGTTCACAGATACGCAGTATTTT. This codes for CASSFRQGFTDTQYF.

The chain combines TRBV7-2 with TRBJ2-3; tentative D call: TRBD2 (7 bases). The ends were cut back, 6 bases at V and 4 bases at J, with 17 bases in the middle. This CDR3 is built from 15 residues. Germline V gene sequence: CDR1 SGHTA, CDR2 FQGNSA. The CDR3 region is CASSWRGGLADTQYF. The DNA of the CDR3 is TGTGCCAGCAGTTGGAGGGGGGGCCTAGCAGATACGCAGTATTTT.

This clone came up once. The genes are TRBV6-5 and TRBJ2-7, with D maybe TRBD1 (6 bases). CDR1 MNHEY and CDR2 SVGAGI come from the germline V gene. The length of the CDR3 is 15 residues. The germline V and J ends were trimmed by 1 base and 1 base, with 11 bases remaining between them. The CDR3 spells CASSYYQGKSYEQYF. The CDR3 DNA reads as TGTGCCAGCAGTTACTATCAGGGGAAATCCTACGAGCAGTACTTC.

V gene TRBV30 combines with J gene TRBJ1-4, with 7 bases matching TRBD1. The CDR3 runs to 14 residues. Losses at the gene ends were 2 bases for V and 11 bases for J; bases not matched to a gene: 11. Germline CDR1 reads GTSNPN; CDR2 reads SVGIG (reference sequence). The CDR3 region has the DNA TGTGCCTGGAGTCGGGACAGCGCCGTTGGGAAACTGTTTTTT. Protein product: CAWSRDSAVGKLFF.

This clone was recorded many times. This chain links TRBV7-2 with TRBJ2-2; TRBD1 matches at 10 bases. The CDR3 length is 14 residues. CDR1 and CDR2 from the germline V gene are SGHTA and FQGNSA. The ends lost 5 bases at V and 8 bases at J; junction bases unmatched: 5. CDR3 in amino acids: CASSTGQGFGELFF. The CDR3 DNA reads TGTGCCAGCAGCACGGGACAGGGGTTTGGGGAGCTGTTTTTT.

This chain connects TRBV28 to TRBJ1-1; weak D call: TRBD1 (6 bases). The germline V gene encodes CDR1 MDHEN and CDR2 SYDVKM. V lost 4 bases and J 6 bases, leaving 18 bases between the germline ends. The CDR3 covers 15 residues. In nucleotides, the CDR3 is TGTGCCAGCAGTTCTATTGAGATGGGGGGCTCTGAAGCTTTCTTT. Its translation: CASSSIEMGGSEAFF. Full variable domain (outside the CDR3, taken from reference TRBV28 and TRBJ1-1): DVKVTQSSRYLVKRTGEKVFLECVQDMDHENMFWYRQDPGLGLRLIYFSYDVKMKEKGDIPEGYSVSREKKERFSLILESASTNQTSMYLCASSSIEMGGSEAFFGQGTRLTVV.

The chain combines TRBV5-1 with TRBJ1-1; D not certain. Trimming took 3 bases from V and 4 from J, leaving 10 bases between them. Germline CDR1 and CDR2: SGHRS and YFSETQ. The CDR3 length is 13 residues. The CDR3 DNA reads as TGCGCCAGCAGCTGGGCGGGTGGCACTGAAGCTTTCTTT. It specifies CASSWAGGTEAFF.

V usage is TRBV4-3 and J usage is TRBJ1-2; no reliable D call. The V gene's germline CDR1 is LGHNA and CDR2 YSLEER. The CDR3 spans 13 residues. Trimming took off 3 bases at V and 5 bases at J, with 10 bases between the two ends. CDR3 sequence: CASSHLTGYGYTF. The CDR3 DNA sequence: TGCGCCAGCAGCCATCTCACGGGGTATGGCTACACCTTC.

This rearrangement joins TRBV4-2 to TRBJ2-5, with D possibly matching TRBD2 (5 bases). Germline V gives CDR1 LGHNA, CDR2 YNFKEQ. This CDR3 comprises 14 residues. Trimming took off 4 bases at V and 9 bases at J, with 18 bases between the two ends. Here the CDR3 DNA reads TGTGCCAGCAGCCCCCCACTAGATGGGGTGGCCCAGTACTTC. Translation: CASSPPLDGVAQYF.

This clone was observed a few times. V gene TRBV7-2 combines with J gene TRBJ2-7; D is perhaps TRBD1 or TRBD2 (5 bases each). Between the trimmed V and J ends, which lost 5 bases and 1 base, there was a span of 18 bases. The CDR3 spans 16 residues. Germline V lookup: CDR1 SGHTA, CDR2 FQGNSA. Here the CDR3 DNA reads TGTGCCAGCAGCCCAAGTACCGGGACGAATTCCTACGAGCAGTACTTC. Its translation is CASSPSTGTNSYEQYF.

The rearrangement links TRBV29-1 to TRBJ2-3; D call uncertain. Trimming left V 5 bases short and J 0 bases short, with 9 bases between. CDR3 length: 13 residues. Germline assignment: CDR1 SQVTM and CDR2 ANQGSEA. CDR3 bases: TGCAGCGTTACTACCACTAGCACAGATACGCAGTATTTT. This sequence encodes CSVTTTSTDTQYF.

The chain couples TRBV29-1 to TRBJ2-3; 7 nucleotides align to TRBD1. V shed 5 bases, J shed 2 bases, and the junction held 4 bases outside the gene matches. CDR1 SQVTM and CDR2 ANQGSEA come from the germline V gene. The CDR3 runs 13 residues. The CDR3 sequence is CSVTGEDTDTQYF. DNA of the CDR3: TGCAGCGTTACAGGGGAAGACACAGATACGCAGTATTTT.

The genes are TRBV11-3 and TRBJ2-3; D is ambiguous. The CDR3 has 14 amino acids. Germline assignment: CDR1 SGHNT and CDR2 YENEEA. The V end was cut by 5 bases, the J end by 2 bases, with 11 bases between. The CDR3 DNA reads TGTGCCAGCAGCCCCCAAAGGGCCACAGATACGCAGTATTTT. Its protein is CASSPQRATDTQYF.

This chain links TRBV2 with TRBJ2-2; tentative D call: TRBD1 (6 bases). Germline CDR1 reads SNHLY; CDR2 reads FYNNEI. There are 14 residues in the CDR3. V lost 4 bases and J 7 bases, leaving 13 bases between the germline ends. CDR3 sequence reads: CASSVLGANGELFF. The CDR3 region has the DNA TGTGCCAGCAGTGTTTTGGGGGCTAACGGGGAGCTGTTTTTT. The full variable domain, its missing parts supplied by reference TRBV2 and TRBJ2-2, is EPEVTQTPSHQVTQMGQEVILRCVPISNHLYFYWYRQILGQKVEFLVSFYNNEISEKSEIFDDQFSVERPDGSNFTLKIRSTKLEDSAMYFCASSVLGANGELFFGEGSRLTVL.

V and J are TRBV5-1 and TRBJ2-1; TRBD1 is a possible D gene (7 bases). V lost 1 base, J lost 7 bases, and 15 bases lay in between. This CDR3 contains 15 residues. The germline V gene encodes CDR1 SGHRS and CDR2 YFSETQ. As DNA, the CDR3 is TGCGCCAGCAGCTTGTTGAGGACAGGAGGGAATGAGCAGTTCTTC. This sequence encodes CASSLLRTGGNEQFF.

This rearrangement joins TRBV7-2 to TRBJ1-6; 7 bases map to TRBD1. Germline loops: CDR1 SGHTA, CDR2 FQGNSA. The CDR3 length is 13 residues. The junction had 7 bases not matched to a gene; V was cut back by 1 base and J by 16 bases. CDR3 loop: CASSLGSRDSLHF. In nucleotides, the CDR3 is TGTGCCAGCAGCTTAGGGAGTCGGGACAGTCTCCACTTT. Combining the CDR3 with reference TRBV7-2 and TRBJ1-6 gives the whole variable domain GAGVSQSPSNKVTEKGKDVELRCDPISGHTALYWYRQSLGQGLEFLIYFQGNSAPDKSGLPSDRFSAERTGGSVSTLTIQRTQQEDSAVYLCASSLGSRDSLHFGNGTRLTVT.

The chain joins TRBV6-1 to TRBJ1-5; tentative D call: TRBD1 (5 bases). This CDR3 spans 15 amino acids. Germline V gene lookup returns CDR1 MNHNS and CDR2 SASEGT. V lost 6 bases and J 5 bases, leaving 17 bases between the germline ends. The CDR3 DNA reads as TGTGCCAGCAGGCCTCCGACAGTGCAGGATCAGCCCCAGCATTTT. Translated, it gives CASRPPTVQDQPQHF.

The CDR3 spells CASSLSPTETYNSPLHF. The CDR3 region has the DNA TGCGCCAGCAGCCTCTCCCCTACGGAGACTTATAATTCACCCCTCCACTTT. The V call is TRBV5-1, the J call TRBJ1-6; no firm D call. Germline CDR1 SGHRS, CDR2 YFSETQ. With 4 bases removed from V and 4 bases from J, the gap between germline ends came to 18 bases. CDR3 length: 17 residues.

The chain joins TRBV14 to TRBJ1-6, with 7 bases aligning to TRBD1. Germline CDR1 reads SGHDN; CDR2 reads FVKESK. The trim removed 9 bases at V and 7 bases at J, leaving 6 bases unmatched. This CDR3 is 13 amino acids long. CDR3 sequence reads: CASSTGNNSPLHF. The CDR3 region has the DNA TGTGCCAGTTCGACAGGGAACAATTCACCCCTCCACTTT.

The V call is TRBV28, the J call TRBJ2-7; 10 bases match TRBD2. The length of the CDR3 is 14 residues. Looked up from germline, CDR1 is MDHEN and CDR2 is SYDVKM. Trimming took 6 bases from V and 5 from J; bases not matched to a gene: 7. CDR3: CASRKLAGSNEQYF. The CDR3 bases are TGTGCCAGCAGGAAACTAGCGGGGTCCAACGAGCAGTACTTC.

V and J are TRBV19 and TRBJ1-4, with TRBD1 matching over 9 bases. V trimming: 5 bases; J trimming: 4 bases; junction bases outside the gene matches: 14. The CDR3 spans 18 residues. CDR1 and CDR2 from the germline V gene are LNHDA and SQIVND (reference sequence). Written as DNA, the CDR3 is TGTGCCAGTAGTCGGAATTGGCTCGGGACAGGGCATAATGAAAAACTGTTTTTT. Translated: CASSRNWLGTGHNEKLFF.